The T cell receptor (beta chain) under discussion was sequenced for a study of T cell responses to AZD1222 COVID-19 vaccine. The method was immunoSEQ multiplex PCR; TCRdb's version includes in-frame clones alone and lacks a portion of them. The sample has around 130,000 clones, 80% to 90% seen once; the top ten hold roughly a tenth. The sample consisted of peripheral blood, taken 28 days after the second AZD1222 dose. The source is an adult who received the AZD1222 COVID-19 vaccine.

CDR3 in DNA: TGCGCCAGCAGCGAGACCCCGGGGGGTCAGCCCCAGCATTTT. Translation gives CASSETPGGQPQHF. The chain links TRBV5-1 to TRBJ1-5, with D possibly matching TRBD1 (5 bases). V was shortened by 4 bases and J by 6 bases, with 14 bases between the two germline ends. From germline, CDR1 is SGHRS and CDR2 YFSETQ. This CDR3 comprises 14 residues.